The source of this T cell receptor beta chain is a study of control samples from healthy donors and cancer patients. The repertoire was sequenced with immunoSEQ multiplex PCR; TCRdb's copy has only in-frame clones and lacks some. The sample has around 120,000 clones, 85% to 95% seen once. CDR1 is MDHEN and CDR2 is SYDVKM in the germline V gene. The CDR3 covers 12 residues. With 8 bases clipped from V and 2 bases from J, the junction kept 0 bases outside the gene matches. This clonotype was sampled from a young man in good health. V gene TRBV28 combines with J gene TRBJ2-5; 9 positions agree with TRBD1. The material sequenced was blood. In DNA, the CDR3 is TGTGCCAGCGGGACAGGGCAAGAGACCCAGTACTTC. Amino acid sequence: CASGTGQETQYF.